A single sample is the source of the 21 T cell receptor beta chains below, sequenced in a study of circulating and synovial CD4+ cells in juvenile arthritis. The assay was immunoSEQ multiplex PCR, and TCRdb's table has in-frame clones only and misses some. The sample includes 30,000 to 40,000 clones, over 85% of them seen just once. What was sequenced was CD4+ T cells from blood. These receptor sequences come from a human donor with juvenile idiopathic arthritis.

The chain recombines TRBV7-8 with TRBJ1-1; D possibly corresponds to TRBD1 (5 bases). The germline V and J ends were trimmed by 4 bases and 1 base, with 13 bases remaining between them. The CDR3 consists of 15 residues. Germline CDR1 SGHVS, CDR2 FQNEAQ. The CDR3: CASSYMTARNTEAFF. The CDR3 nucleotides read TGTGCCAGCAGCTATATGACAGCCCGGAACACTGAAGCTTTCTTT.

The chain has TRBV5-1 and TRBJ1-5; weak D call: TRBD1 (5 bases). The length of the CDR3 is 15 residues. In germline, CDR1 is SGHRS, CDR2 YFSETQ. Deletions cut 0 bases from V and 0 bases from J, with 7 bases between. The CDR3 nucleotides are TGCGCCAGCAGCTTGGGGGGGGATAGCAATCAGCCCCAGCATTTT. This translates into CASSLGGDSNQPQHF.

CDR3 sequence reads: CASSYGGLTEAFF. CDR3 coding DNA: TGTGCCAGCAGTTACGGGGGGTTGACTGAAGCTTTCTTT. This chain connects TRBV6-6 to TRBJ1-1, with a weak D call TRBD1 (5 bases). This CDR3 is built from 13 residues. Trimming took 2 bases from V and 5 from J, leaving 9 bases between them. From germline, CDR1 is MNHNY and CDR2 SVGAGI (reference sequence).

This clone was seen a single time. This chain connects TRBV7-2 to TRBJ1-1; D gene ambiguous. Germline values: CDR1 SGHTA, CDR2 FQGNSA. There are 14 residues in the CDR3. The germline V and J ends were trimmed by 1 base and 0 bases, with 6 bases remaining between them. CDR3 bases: TGTGCCAGCAGCTTAGTCGGGTTGAACACTGAAGCTTTCTTT. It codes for CASSLVGLNTEAFF.

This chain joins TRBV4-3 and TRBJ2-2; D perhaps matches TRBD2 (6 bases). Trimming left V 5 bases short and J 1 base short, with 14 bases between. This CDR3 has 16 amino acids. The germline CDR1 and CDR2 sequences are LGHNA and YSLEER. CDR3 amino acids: CASSSLRAGNTGELFF. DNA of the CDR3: TGCGCCAGCAGCAGCCTGAGAGCGGGGAACACCGGGGAGCTGTTTTTT.

This chain's CDR3 is CASSPRPGELFF. In DNA, the CDR3 is TGTGCCAGCAGCCCTCGTCCGGGGGAGCTGTTTTTT. This chain links TRBV11-3 with TRBJ2-2; D uncertain. With 5 bases removed from V and 8 bases from J, the gap between germline ends came to 9 bases. The CDR3 loop spans 12 amino acids. From germline, CDR1 is SGHNT and CDR2 YENEEA.

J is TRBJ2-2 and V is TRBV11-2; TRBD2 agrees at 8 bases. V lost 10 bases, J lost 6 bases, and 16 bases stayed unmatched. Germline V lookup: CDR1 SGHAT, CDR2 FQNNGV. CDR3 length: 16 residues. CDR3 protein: CATRRGGPGGAGELFF. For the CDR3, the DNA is TGTGCCACCCGTCGGGGGGGGCCTGGGGGCGCCGGGGAGCTGTTTTTT.

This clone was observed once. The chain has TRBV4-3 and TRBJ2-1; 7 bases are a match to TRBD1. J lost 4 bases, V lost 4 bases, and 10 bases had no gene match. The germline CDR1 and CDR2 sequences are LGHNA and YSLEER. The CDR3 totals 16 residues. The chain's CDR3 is CASSRQTGPQYNEQFF. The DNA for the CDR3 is TGCGCCAGCAGCCGACAGACAGGGCCCCAATACAATGAGCAGTTCTTC.

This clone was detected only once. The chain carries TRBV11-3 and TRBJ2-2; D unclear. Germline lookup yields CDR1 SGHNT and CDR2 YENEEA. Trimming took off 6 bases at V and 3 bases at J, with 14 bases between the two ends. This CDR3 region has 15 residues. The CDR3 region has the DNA TGTGCCAGCAGGCCGTCGGGTCCCGACACCGGGGAGCTGTTTTTT. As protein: CASRPSGPDTGELFF.

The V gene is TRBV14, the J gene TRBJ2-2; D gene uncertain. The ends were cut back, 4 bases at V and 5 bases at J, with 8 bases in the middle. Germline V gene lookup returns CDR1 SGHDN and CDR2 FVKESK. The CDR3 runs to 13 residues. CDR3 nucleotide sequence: TGTGCCAGCAGCCGTTCCAGGACCGGGGAGCTGTTTTTT. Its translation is CASSRSRTGELFF.

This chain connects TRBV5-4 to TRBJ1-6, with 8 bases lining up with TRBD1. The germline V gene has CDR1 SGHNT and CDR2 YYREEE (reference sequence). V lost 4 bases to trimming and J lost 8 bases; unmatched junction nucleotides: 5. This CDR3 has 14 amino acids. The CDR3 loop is CASSRDRGDSPLHF. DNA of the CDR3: TGTGCCAGCAGCCGAGACAGGGGAGATTCACCCCTCCACTTT.

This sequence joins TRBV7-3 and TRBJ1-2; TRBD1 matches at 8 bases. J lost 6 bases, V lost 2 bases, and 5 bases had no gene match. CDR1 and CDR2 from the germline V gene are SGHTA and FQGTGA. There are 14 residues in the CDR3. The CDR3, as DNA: TGTGCCAGCAGCTTATCGGACAGGGCCCATGGCTACACCTTC. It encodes CASSLSDRAHGYTF.

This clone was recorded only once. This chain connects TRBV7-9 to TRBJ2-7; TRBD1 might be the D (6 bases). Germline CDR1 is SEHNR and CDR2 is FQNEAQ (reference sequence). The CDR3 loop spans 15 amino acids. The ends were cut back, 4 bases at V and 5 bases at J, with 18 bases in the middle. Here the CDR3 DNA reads TGTGCCAGCAGCTCTACGGGACACGGTTGGGACGAGCAGTACTTC. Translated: CASSSTGHGWDEQYF.

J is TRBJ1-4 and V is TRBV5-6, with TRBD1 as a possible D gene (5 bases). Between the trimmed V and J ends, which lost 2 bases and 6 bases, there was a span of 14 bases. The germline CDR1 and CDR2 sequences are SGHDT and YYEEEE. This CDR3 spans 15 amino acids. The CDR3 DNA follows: TGTGCCAGCAGCTTTGGAGTAGGGGCGGATGAAAAACTGTTTTTT. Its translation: CASSFGVGADEKLFF.

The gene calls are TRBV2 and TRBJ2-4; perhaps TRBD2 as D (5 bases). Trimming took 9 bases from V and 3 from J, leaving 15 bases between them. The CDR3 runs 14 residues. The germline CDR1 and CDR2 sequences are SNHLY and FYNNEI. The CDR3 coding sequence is TGTGCCAGTAACGAACTAGAAGGCAAAAACATTCAGTACTTC. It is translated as CASNELEGKNIQYF.

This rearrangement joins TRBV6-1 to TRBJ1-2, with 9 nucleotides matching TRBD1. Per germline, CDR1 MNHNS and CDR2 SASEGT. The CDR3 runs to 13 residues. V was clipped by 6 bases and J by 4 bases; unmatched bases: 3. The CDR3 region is CASRLDRGYGYTF. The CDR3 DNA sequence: TGTGCCAGCAGATTGGACAGGGGCTATGGCTACACCTTC.

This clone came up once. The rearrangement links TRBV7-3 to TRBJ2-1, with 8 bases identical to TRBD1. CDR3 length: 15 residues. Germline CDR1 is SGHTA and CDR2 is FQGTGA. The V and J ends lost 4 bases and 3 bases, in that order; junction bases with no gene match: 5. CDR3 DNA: TGTGCCAGCAGCTCTCACAGGGGGAACTACAATGAGCAGTTCTTC. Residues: CASSSHRGNYNEQFF.

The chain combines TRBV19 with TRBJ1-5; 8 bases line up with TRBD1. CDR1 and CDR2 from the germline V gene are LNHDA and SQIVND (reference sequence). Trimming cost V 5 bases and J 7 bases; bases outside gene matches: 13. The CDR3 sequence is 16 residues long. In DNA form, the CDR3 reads TGTGCCAGTAGTCTGACCCCGGACAGGGTCGTCCAGCCCCAGCATTTT. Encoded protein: CASSLTPDRVVQPQHF.

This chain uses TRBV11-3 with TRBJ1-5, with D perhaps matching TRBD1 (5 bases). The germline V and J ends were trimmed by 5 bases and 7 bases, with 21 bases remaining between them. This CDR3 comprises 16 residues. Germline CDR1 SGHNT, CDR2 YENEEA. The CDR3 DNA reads TGTGCCAGCAGCAAAAAAGGGTGGGAAAGGGGACAGCCCCAGCATTTT. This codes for CASSKKGWERGQPQHF.

The CDR3 here is CASSAGTSRVYEQYF. DNA of the CDR3: TGTGCCAGCAGCGCCGGGACTAGCAGGGTCTACGAGCAGTACTTC. This chain uses TRBV5-8 with TRBJ2-7; 9 bases align to TRBD2. Trimming at V came to 4 bases and at J to 3 bases, leaving 8 bases not matched to a gene. Germline CDR1 is SGHTS and CDR2 is YDEGEE. This CDR3 is 15 amino acids long.

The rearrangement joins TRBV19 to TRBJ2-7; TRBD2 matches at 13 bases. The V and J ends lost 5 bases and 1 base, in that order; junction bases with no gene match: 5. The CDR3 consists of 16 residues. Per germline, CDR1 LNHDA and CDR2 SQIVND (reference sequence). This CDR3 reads CASSGWTSGGSYEQYF. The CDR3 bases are TGTGCCAGTAGTGGATGGACTAGCGGGGGATCCTACGAGCAGTACTTC. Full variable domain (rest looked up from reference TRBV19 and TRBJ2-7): DGGITQSPKYLFRKEGQNVTLSCEQNLNHDAMYWYRQDPGQGLRLIYYSQIVNDFQKGDIAEGYSVSREKKESFPLTVTSAQKNPTAFYLCASSGWTSGGSYEQYFGPGTRLTVT.